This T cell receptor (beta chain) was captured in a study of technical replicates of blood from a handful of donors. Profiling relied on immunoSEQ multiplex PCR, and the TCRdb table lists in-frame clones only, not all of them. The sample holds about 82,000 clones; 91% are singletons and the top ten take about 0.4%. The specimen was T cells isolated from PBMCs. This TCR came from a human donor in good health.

The CDR3 DNA is TGTGCCAGCAGTCGTCTGACCCCGAGCGCTGAAAAACTGTTTTTT. Encoded protein: CASSRLTPSAEKLFF. The chain has TRBV5-6 and TRBJ1-4; no firm D call. V was clipped by 5 bases and J by 7 bases, with 18 bases between them. The CDR3 length is 15 residues. Germline V gene sequence: CDR1 SGHDT, CDR2 YYEEEE. The whole variable domain, filled in from reference TRBV5-6 and TRBJ1-4, reads DAGVTQSPTHLIKTRGQQVTLRCSPKSGHDTVSWYQQALGQGPQFIFQYYEEEERQRGNFPDRFSGHQFPNYSSELNVNALLLGDSALYLCASSRLTPSAEKLFFGSGTQLSVL.